The 27 T cell receptor beta chains listed next were all sequenced from one sample in a study of blood T cell repertoires in COVID-19. This table comes from immunoSEQ multiplex PCR, and its TCRdb copy is limited to in-frame clones, with some not included. The sample includes about 200,000 clones, around 87% of them seen just once. Sequenced sample: peripheral blood. All receptors come from a man in his 60s with acute or convalescent COVID-19.

The chain has TRBV29-1 and TRBJ2-5, with a weak D call TRBD1 (6 bases). The CDR3 length is 13 residues. The germline CDR1 and CDR2 sequences are SQVTM and ANQGSEA. V was pared by 7 bases and J by 0 bases, with 12 bases between. CDR3 DNA: TGCAGCGGGCGCCAGGGGCACCAAGAGACCCAGTACTTC. This translates into CSGRQGHQETQYF.

This chain links TRBV30 with TRBJ1-5; D is undetermined. Between the trimmed V and J ends, which lost 1 base and 11 bases, there was a span of 15 bases. The CDR3 consists of 13 residues. The germline gives CDR1 GTSNPN, CDR2 SVGIG (reference sequence). The CDR3 is CAWSANPQQAQHF. Here the CDR3 DNA reads TGTGCCTGGAGTGCCAACCCTCAGCAGGCCCAGCATTTT.

The J gene is TRBJ2-7, the V gene TRBV6-2 or TRBV6-3; 9 nucleotides agree with TRBD2. Germline V gives CDR1 MNHEY, CDR2 SVGEGT. With V trimmed by 5 bases and J by 3 bases, 5 bases remained unmatched. The CDR3 has 14 residues. The CDR3 loop is CASSLQLAGYEQYF. The CDR3 DNA reads TGTGCCAGCAGTCTTCAACTAGCGGGCTACGAGCAGTACTTC.

The J gene is TRBJ1-6, the V gene TRBV6-2 or TRBV6-3, with 7 bases identical to TRBD1. The CDR3 spans 15 residues. CDR1 is MNHEY, CDR2 SVGEGT, per germline. The V and J ends lost 0 bases and 8 bases, in that order; junction bases with no gene match: 4. CDR3 loop: CASSYSLDRDSPLHF. CDR3 DNA sequence: TGTGCCAGCAGTTACTCCCTCGACAGGGATTCACCCCTCCACTTT.

The rearrangement joins TRBV5-1 to TRBJ2-7; D may be TRBD2 (7 bases). Germline CDR1 reads SGHRS; CDR2 reads YFSETQ. The CDR3 is 17 residues long. The ends were cut back, 2 bases at V and 0 bases at J, with 18 bases in the middle. CDR3 sequence reads: CASSLIVGGGPSYEQYF. As DNA, the CDR3 is TGCGCCAGCAGCTTAATAGTGGGCGGGGGCCCCTCCTACGAGCAGTACTTC. The full variable domain, completed using reference TRBV5-1 and TRBJ2-7, is KAGVTQTPRYLIKTRGQQVTLSCSPISGHRSVSWYQQTPGQGLQFLFEYFSETQRNKGNFPGRFSGRQFSNSRSEMNVSTLELGDSALYLCASSLIVGGGPSYEQYFGPGTRLTVT.

This clone was counted between two and nine times. This sequence joins TRBV29-1 and TRBJ1-2, with D maybe TRBD1 (5 bases). Germline loops: CDR1 SQVTM, CDR2 ANQGSEA. There are 14 residues in the CDR3. Trimming stripped 3 bases from V and 0 bases from J, with 11 bases between. In DNA form, the CDR3 reads TGCAGCGTTGATCCCGCAGGGACTAACTATGGCTACACCTTC. Protein sequence: CSVDPAGTNYGYTF. Full variable domain (remainder filled in from reference TRBV29-1 and TRBJ1-2): SAVISQKPSRDICQRGTSLTIQCQVDSQVTMMFWYRQQPGQSLTLIATANQGSEATYESGFVIDKFPISRPNLTFSTLTVSNMSPEDSSIYLCSVDPAGTNYGYTFGSGTRLTVV.

The rearrangement uses TRBV11-3 and TRBJ2-5, with 9 bases lining up with TRBD1. The CDR3 is made up of 14 amino acids. CDR1 and CDR2 from the germline V gene are SGHNT and YENEEA. The V and J ends lost 5 bases and 2 bases, in that order; junction bases with no gene match: 3. The CDR3 spells CASSPGTGQETQYF. CDR3 bases: TGTGCCAGCAGCCCCGGGACAGGGCAAGAGACCCAGTACTTC.

The V and J genes are TRBV27 and TRBJ1-2; TRBD1 agrees at 9 bases. This CDR3 is built from 13 residues. The V gene's germline CDR1 is MNHEY and CDR2 SMNVEV (reference sequence). Trimming removed 6 bases from V and 3 bases from J; junction bases left unmatched: 2. Here the CDR3 DNA reads TGTGCCAGCAGATGGACAGGGGACTATGGCTACACCTTC. Translating it yields CASRWTGDYGYTF.

V usage is TRBV30 and J usage is TRBJ1-6, with 7 bases matching TRBD1. Germline trimming cut 0 bases from V and 2 bases from J; bases unmatched to any gene: 10. CDR1 and CDR2 from the germline V gene are GTSNPN and SVGIG (reference sequence). This CDR3 comprises 18 residues. In nucleotides, the CDR3 is TGTGCCTGGAGTGTACGCAAGGACAGGCGGCCCTATAATTCACCCCTCCACTTT. It codes for CAWSVRKDRRPYNSPLHF.

This clone was detected only once. The V gene is TRBV6-6, the J gene TRBJ1-2, with D maybe TRBD1 (5 bases). Looked up from germline, CDR1 is MNHNY and CDR2 is SVGAGI (reference sequence). Trimming stripped 0 bases from V and 3 bases from J, with 14 bases between. The length of the CDR3 is 16 residues. This chain's CDR3 is CASSYSRVGGDYGYTF. CDR3 sequence (DNA): TGTGCCAGCAGTTACTCGAGGGTTGGGGGGGACTATGGCTACACCTTC.

V usage is TRBV5-1 and J usage is TRBJ1-1; 12 bases agree with TRBD1. This CDR3 has 16 amino acids. In germline, CDR1 is SGHRS, CDR2 YFSETQ. V lost 4 bases, J lost 1 base, and 5 bases stayed unmatched. This CDR3 is CASSPGDRGRNTEAFF. The DNA of the CDR3 is TGCGCCAGCAGCCCGGGGGACAGGGGGCGGAACACTGAAGCTTTCTTT.

The chain uses TRBV27 and TRBJ1-6; D is undetermined. The CDR3 covers 13 residues. V was pared by 8 bases and J by 8 bases, with 13 bases between. CDR1 is MNHEY and CDR2 is SMNVEV in the germline V gene (reference sequence). CDR3 sequence: CASASIPDSPLHF. CDR3 bases: TGTGCCAGCGCCTCGATTCCAGATTCACCCCTCCACTTT.

The rearrangement joins TRBV6-4 to TRBJ1-5, with D uncertain. Germline assignment: CDR1 MRHNA and CDR2 SNTAGT. Trimming pared 2 bases from V and 4 bases from J, leaving 9 bases between. The CDR3 runs to 14 residues. CDR3 loop: CASSDREGNQPQHF. CDR3 sequence (DNA): TGTGCCAGCAGTGACAGGGAGGGAAATCAGCCCCAGCATTTT.

This chain links TRBV6-2 or TRBV6-3 with TRBJ1-2; D gene unclear. The CDR3 has 13 residues. Germline V lookup: CDR1 MNHEY, CDR2 SVGEGT. V lost 0 bases, J lost 4 bases, and 6 bases lay in between. Written as DNA, the CDR3 is TGTGCCAGCAGTTACTCGGGAGTCTATGGCTACACCTTC. Its translation: CASSYSGVYGYTF.

This sequence joins TRBV19 and TRBJ2-7; D call uncertain. Trimming left V 4 bases short and J 0 bases short, with 10 bases between. Germline assignment: CDR1 LNHDA and CDR2 SQIVND (reference sequence). The CDR3 has 14 residues. CDR3 DNA sequence: TGTGCCAGTAGTAGGGCAGAGTACTCCTACGAGCAGTACTTC. It yields the protein CASSRAEYSYEQYF.

A single count supports this clone. V and J are TRBV5-1 and TRBJ1-2, with D possibly matching TRBD1 (6 bases). The CDR3 runs to 13 residues. Germline CDR1 reads SGHRS; CDR2 reads YFSETQ. V lost 9 bases and J lost 5, with 17 bases in between. For the CDR3, the DNA is TGCGCCAACCACCGGGACACCAGGTATGGCTACACCTTC. Encoded protein: CANHRDTRYGYTF.

The chain links TRBV5-1 to TRBJ1-1, with 7 bases aligning to TRBD1. This CDR3 has 16 residues. The J segment lost 1 base and the V segment lost 6 bases, leaving 12 bases of the junction unmatched. Germline values: CDR1 SGHRS, CDR2 YFSETQ. The CDR3 reads CASKPRLPGGNTEAFF. The CDR3 coding sequence is TGCGCCAGCAAGCCACGGCTCCCAGGGGGGAACACTGAAGCTTTCTTT. Together with reference TRBV5-1 and TRBJ1-1, the CDR3 gives the full variable domain: KAGVTQTPRYLIKTRGQQVTLSCSPISGHRSVSWYQQTPGQGLQFLFEYFSETQRNKGNFPGRFSGRQFSNSRSEMNVSTLELGDSALYLCASKPRLPGGNTEAFFGQGTRLTVV.

Only one count was recorded for this clone. The J gene is TRBJ1-6, the V gene TRBV28; 10 bases are shared with TRBD1. The CDR3 is 15 amino acids. Unmatched junction bases numbered 13, after V lost 5 bases and J lost 15 bases. In germline, CDR1 is MDHEN, CDR2 SYDVKM. The CDR3: CASSPTGTGARDLHF. In DNA, the CDR3 is TGTGCCAGCAGTCCCACCGGGACAGGGGCCAGGGACCTCCACTTT.

The rearrangement links TRBV2 to TRBJ2-5; D is uncertain. The CDR3 is 13 amino acids. CDR1 and CDR2 from the germline V gene are SNHLY and FYNNEI. Trimming pared 4 bases from V and 5 bases from J, leaving 11 bases between. The CDR3 DNA reads TGTGCCAGCAGTGCGGGTCGAAGGGAGACCCAGTACTTC. The encoded protein is CASSAGRRETQYF.

V is TRBV12-3 or TRBV12-4 and J is TRBJ2-3; no clear D. The CDR3 spans 13 residues. The ends were cut back, 3 bases at V and 4 bases at J, with 8 bases in the middle. CDR3 residues: CASSFSPPDTQYF. The DNA of the CDR3 is TGTGCCAGCAGTTTCAGTCCCCCAGATACGCAGTATTTT.

This clone came up once. The CDR3 bases are TGCGCCAGCAGCCCACGGGGGGACCAAGAGACCCAGTACTTC. Translating gives CASSPRGDQETQYF. V usage is TRBV5-1 and J usage is TRBJ2-5; 7 bases line up with TRBD2. This CDR3 spans 14 amino acids. The germline V gene has CDR1 SGHRS and CDR2 YFSETQ. V shed 4 bases and J 0 bases; nucleotides not matched to a gene: 3.

This chain links TRBV7-9 with TRBJ2-7, with D possibly being TRBD1 (6 bases). The CDR3 runs 14 residues. Trimming took 3 bases from V and 0 from J, leaving 9 bases between them. Germline CDR1 SEHNR, CDR2 FQNEAQ (reference sequence). DNA for the CDR3: TGTGCCAGCAGCTTCGGGACACTCTCCTACGAGCAGTACTTC. Amino acid sequence: CASSFGTLSYEQYF.

V usage is TRBV3-1 (or the pseudogene TRBV3-2) and J usage is TRBJ2-5; 7 nucleotides line up with TRBD2. Per germline, CDR1 LGHDT and CDR2 YNNKEL (reference sequence). Trimming cost V 1 base and J 9 bases; bases outside gene matches: 11. CDR3 size: 15 residues. In DNA, the CDR3 is TGTGCCAGCAGCCAAGCAAGGGCTAGTGGGGGGGCCCAGTACTTC. Translation gives CASSQARASGGAQYF.

The V and J genes are TRBV7-8 and TRBJ1-3; TRBD1 aligns across 7 bases. V lost 4 bases, J lost 0 bases, and 3 bases stayed unmatched. The CDR3 covers 15 residues. Germline V gene sequence: CDR1 SGHVS, CDR2 FQNEAQ. The CDR3 region has the DNA TGTGCCAGCAGCTCCCGGACAGGCTCTGGAAACACCATATATTTT. This codes for CASSSRTGSGNTIYF. The full variable domain, in which reference TRBV7-8 and TRBJ1-3 provide the parts outside the CDR3, is GAGVSQSPRYKVAKRGQDVALRCDPISGHVSLFWYQQALGQGPEFLTYFQNEAQLDKSGLPSDRFFAERPEGSVSTLKIQRTQQEDSAVYLCASSSRTGSGNTIYFGEGSWLTVV.

The genes are TRBV12-5 and TRBJ2-1; D is perhaps TRBD2 (5 bases). V was clipped by 10 bases and J by 7 bases, with 23 bases between them. This CDR3 comprises 15 residues. Germline values: CDR1 LGHNT, CDR2 FRNRAP. CDR3 in DNA: TGTGCTACCGCCCTCGGGGTGACCGGTGATAATGAGCAGTTCTTC. It translates to CATALGVTGDNEQFF.

The genes are TRBV4-1 and TRBJ2-1; 11 positions match TRBD2. CDR1 and CDR2 (germline): MGHRA, YSYEKL. The CDR3 contains 19 residues. V was pared by 0 bases and J by 0 bases, with 7 bases of the junction left unmatched. The CDR3 reads CASSQDTLAGGPSYNEQFF. The DNA of the CDR3 is TGCGCCAGCAGCCAAGATACCCTAGCGGGGGGACCCTCCTACAATGAGCAGTTCTTC.

This chain joins TRBV29-1 and TRBJ1-3; perhaps TRBD1 as D (6 bases). V shed 0 bases and J shed 2 bases, with 8 bases lying between them. The CDR3 has 14 amino acids. Germline V gene lookup returns CDR1 SQVTM and CDR2 ANQGSEA. CDR3 sequence: CSVEDRGAGNTIYF. In DNA form, the CDR3 reads TGCAGCGTTGAAGACAGGGGAGCTGGAAACACCATATATTTT.